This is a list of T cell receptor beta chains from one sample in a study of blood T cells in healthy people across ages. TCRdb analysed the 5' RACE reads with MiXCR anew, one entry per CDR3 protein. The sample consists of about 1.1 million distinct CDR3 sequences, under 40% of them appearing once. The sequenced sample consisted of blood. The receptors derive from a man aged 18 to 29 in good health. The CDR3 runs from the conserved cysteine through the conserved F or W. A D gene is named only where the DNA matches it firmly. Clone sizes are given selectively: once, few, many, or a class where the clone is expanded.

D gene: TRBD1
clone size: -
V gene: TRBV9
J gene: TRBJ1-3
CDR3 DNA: TGTGCCAGCAGCGTAGCGTTCGGACAGGGGCTCTCTGGAAACACCATATATTTT
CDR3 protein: CASSVAFGQGLSGNTIYF

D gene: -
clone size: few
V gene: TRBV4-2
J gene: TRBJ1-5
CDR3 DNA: TGTGCCAGCAGCCAGGAGGGGTCAGGACTCTATCAGCCCCAGCATTTT
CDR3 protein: CASSQEGSGLYQPQHF

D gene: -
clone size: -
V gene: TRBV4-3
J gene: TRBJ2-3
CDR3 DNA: TGCGCCAGCAGCCAAGAAGTTCTAGCTAGACTCGATACGCAGTATTTT
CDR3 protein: CASSQEVLARLDTQYF

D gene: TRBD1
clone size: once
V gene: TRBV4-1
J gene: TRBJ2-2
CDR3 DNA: TGCGCCAGCAGCAAAGGGACAGGGGGACACTCGAACACCGGGGAGCTGTTTTTT
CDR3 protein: CASSKGTGGHSNTGELFF

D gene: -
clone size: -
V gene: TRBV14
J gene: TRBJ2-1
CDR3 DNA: TGTGCCAGCAGCCAATTAATAACAGGGTTCCACAATGAGCAGTTCTTC
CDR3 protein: CASSQLITGFHNEQFF

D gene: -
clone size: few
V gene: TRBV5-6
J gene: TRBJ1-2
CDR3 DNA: TGTGCCAGCAGCTTGAATGCGGGCGTCCACTATGGCTACACCTTC
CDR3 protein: CASSLNAGVHYGYTF

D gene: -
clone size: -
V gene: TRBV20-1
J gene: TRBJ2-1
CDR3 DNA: TGCAGTGCTAGGAAAGGGATCGATGAGCAGTTCTTC
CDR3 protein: CSARKGIDEQFF

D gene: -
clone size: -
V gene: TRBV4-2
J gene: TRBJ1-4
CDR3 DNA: TGTGCCAGCAGCCGCCGAGGCATACACTCTGGAGTCTCGAATGAAAAACTGTTTTTT
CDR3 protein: CASSRRGIHSGVSNEKLFF

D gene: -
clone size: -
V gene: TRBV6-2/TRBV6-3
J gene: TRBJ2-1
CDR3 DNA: TGTGCCAGCAATCCGTTCGATCCAGGGCGTGAGCAGTTCTTC
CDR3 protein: CASNPFDPGREQFF

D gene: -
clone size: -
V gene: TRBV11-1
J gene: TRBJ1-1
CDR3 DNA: TGTGCCAGCAGCTCCCCAGGGCAGGGTGAAACTGAAGCTTTCTTT
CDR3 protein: CASSSPGQGETEAFF

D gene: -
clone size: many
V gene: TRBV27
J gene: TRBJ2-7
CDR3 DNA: TGTGCCAGCAGTCTCCGAGGCGGCTCCTACGAGCAGTACTTC
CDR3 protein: CASSLRGGSYEQYF

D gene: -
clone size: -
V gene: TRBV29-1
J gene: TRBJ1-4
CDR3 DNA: TGCAGCGGCCGTAGATCAGAAAAACTGTTTTTT
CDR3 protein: CSGRRSEKLFF

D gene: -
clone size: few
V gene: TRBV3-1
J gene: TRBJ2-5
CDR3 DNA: TGTGCCAGCAGCCAAGGTTTAAGGGCTAGCAGTCAAGAGACCCAGTACTTC
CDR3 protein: CASSQGLRASSQETQYF

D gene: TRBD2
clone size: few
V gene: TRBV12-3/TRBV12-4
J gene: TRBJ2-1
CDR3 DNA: TGTGCCAGCAGTTTGACTAGCGGGAACTACAATGAGCAGTTCTTC
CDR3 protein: CASSLTSGNYNEQFF

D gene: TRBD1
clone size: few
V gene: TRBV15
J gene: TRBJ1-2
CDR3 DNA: TGTGCCACCAGCAGAGCACAGGGGGCGCCGGGCTATGGCTACACCTTC
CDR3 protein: CATSRAQGAPGYGYTF

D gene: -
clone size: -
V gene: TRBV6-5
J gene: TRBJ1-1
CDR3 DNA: TGTGCCAGCAGGCCCCCAGGAGGGAACACTGAAGCTTTCTTT
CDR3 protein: CASRPPGGNTEAFF

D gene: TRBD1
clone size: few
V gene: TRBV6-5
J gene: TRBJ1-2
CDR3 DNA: TGTGCCAGCAGTCCAACAGGGGCAGGATACTATGGCTACACCTTC
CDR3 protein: CASSPTGAGYYGYTF

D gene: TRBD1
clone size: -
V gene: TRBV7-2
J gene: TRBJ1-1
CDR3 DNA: TGTGCCAGCAGCTTTCAGGGGGCATTGAGGCCGAACACTGAAGCTTTCTTT
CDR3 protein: CASSFQGALRPNTEAFF

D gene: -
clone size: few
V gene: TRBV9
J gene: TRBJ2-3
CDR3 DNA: TGTGCCAGCAGCGCCAACATGAGAGAAACAATCGCAGATACGCAGTATTTT
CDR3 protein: CASSANMRETIADTQYF

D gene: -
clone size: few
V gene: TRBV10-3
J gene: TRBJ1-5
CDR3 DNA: TGTGCCATCAGTGATCGGCAGGGCAATCAGCCCCAGCATTTT
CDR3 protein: CAISDRQGNQPQHF

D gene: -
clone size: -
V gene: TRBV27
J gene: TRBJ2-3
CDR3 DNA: TGTGCCAGCAGTTTAAACCTAACGGGGGCCCGGGATACGCAGTATTTT
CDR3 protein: CASSLNLTGARDTQYF